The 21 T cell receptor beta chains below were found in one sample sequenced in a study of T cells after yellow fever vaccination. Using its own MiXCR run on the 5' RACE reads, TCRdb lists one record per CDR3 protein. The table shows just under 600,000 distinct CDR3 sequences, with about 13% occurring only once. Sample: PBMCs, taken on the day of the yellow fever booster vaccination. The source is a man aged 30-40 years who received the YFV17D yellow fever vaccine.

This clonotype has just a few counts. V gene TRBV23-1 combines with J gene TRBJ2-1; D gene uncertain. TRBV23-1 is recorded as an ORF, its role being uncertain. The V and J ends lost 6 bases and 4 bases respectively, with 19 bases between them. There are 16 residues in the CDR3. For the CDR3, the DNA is TGCGCCAGCAGCCCCCGCCCCATAACAGCGTACAATGAGCAGTTCTTC. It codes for CASSPRPITAYNEQFF.

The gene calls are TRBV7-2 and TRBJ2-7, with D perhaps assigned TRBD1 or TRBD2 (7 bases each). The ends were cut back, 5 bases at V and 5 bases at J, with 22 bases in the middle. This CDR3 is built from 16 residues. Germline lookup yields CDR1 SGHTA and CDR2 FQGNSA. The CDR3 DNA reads TGTGCCAGCAGCCTGGGAGGGGGCGGGAGTAAAAACGAGCAGTACTTC. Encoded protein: CASSLGGGGSKNEQYF.

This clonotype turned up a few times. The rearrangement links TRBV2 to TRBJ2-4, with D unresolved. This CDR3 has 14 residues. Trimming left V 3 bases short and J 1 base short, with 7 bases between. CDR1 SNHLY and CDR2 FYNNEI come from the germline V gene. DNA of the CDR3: TGTGCCAGCAGTGATCAAGGCGCCAAAAACATTCAGTACTTC. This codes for CASSDQGAKNIQYF.

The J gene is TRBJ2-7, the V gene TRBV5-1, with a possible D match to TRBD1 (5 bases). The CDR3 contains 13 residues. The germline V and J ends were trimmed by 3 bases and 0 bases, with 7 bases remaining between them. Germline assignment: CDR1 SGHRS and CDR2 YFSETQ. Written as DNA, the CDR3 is TGCGCCAGCAGCTCGGACAACTCCTACGAGCAGTACTTC. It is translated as CASSSDNSYEQYF.

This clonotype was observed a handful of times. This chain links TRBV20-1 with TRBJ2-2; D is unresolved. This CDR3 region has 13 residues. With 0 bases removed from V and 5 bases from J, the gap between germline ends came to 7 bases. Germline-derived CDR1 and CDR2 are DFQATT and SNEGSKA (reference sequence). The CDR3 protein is CSARDGDTGELFF. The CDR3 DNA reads TGCAGTGCTAGAGATGGGGATACCGGGGAGCTGTTTTTT.

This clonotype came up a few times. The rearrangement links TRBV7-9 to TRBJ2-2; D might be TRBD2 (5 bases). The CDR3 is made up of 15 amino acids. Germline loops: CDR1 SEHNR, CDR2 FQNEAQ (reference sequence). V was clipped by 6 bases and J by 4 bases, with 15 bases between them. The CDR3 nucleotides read TGTGCCAGCAGTCCATTGATGGGAGTCACCGGGGAGCTGTTTTTT. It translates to CASSPLMGVTGELFF.

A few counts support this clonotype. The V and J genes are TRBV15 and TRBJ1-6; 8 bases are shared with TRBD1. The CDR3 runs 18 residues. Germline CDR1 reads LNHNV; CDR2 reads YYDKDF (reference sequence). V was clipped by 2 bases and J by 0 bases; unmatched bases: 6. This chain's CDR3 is CATSRSTGADSYNSPLHF. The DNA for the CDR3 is TGTGCCACCAGCAGATCGACAGGGGCCGACTCCTATAATTCACCCCTCCACTTT. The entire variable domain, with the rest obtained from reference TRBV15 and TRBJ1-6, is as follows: DAMVIQNPRYQVTQFGKPVTLSCSQTLNHNVMYWYQQKSSQAPKLLFHYYDKDFNNEADTPDNFQSRRPNTSFCFLDIRSPGLGDTAMYLCATSRSTGADSYNSPLHFGNGTRLTVT.

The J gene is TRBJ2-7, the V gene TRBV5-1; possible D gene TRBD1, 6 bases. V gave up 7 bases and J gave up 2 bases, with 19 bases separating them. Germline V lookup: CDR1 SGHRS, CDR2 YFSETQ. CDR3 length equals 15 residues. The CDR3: CASSQGMAGAYEQYF. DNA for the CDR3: TGCGCCAGCTCACAGGGTATGGCAGGGGCCTACGAGCAGTACTTC.

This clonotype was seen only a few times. CDR3 DNA: TGTGCCAGCAGCTTCATGGGTTCCGGGGAGCTGTTTTTT. Protein product: CASSFMGSGELFF. V gene TRBV7-2 combines with J gene TRBJ2-2; D remains ambiguous. Germline lookup yields CDR1 SGHTA and CDR2 FQGNSA. With 3 bases removed from V and 6 bases from J, the gap between germline ends came to 8 bases. The CDR3 is 13 residues long.

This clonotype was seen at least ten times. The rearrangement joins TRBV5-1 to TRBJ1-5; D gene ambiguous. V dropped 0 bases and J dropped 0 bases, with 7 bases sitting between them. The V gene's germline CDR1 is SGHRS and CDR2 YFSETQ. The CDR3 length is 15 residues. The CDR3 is CASSLDGNSNQPQHF. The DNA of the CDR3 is TGCGCCAGCAGCTTGGACGGGAATAGCAATCAGCCCCAGCATTTT.

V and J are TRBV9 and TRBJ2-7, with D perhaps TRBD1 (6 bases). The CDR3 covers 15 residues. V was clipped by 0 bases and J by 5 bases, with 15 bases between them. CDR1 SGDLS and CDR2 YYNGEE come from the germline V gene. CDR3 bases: TGTGCCAGCAGCGTAGGATCAGGGGCGCTGAACGAGCAGTACTTC. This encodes CASSVGSGALNEQYF. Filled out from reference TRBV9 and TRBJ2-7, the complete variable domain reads DSGVTQTPKHLITATGQRVTLRCSPRSGDLSVYWYQQSLDQGLQFLIQYYNGEERAKGNILERFSAQQFPDLHSELNLSSLELGDSALYFCASSVGSGALNEQYFGPGTRLTVT.

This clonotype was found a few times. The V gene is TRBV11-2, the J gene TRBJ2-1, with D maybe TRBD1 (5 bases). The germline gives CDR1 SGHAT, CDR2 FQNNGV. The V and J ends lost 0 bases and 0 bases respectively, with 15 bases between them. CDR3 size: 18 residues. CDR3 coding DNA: TGTGCCAGCAGCTTAGAGGGGCCCATACTGAGCTCCTACAATGAGCAGTTCTTC. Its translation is CASSLEGPILSSYNEQFF.

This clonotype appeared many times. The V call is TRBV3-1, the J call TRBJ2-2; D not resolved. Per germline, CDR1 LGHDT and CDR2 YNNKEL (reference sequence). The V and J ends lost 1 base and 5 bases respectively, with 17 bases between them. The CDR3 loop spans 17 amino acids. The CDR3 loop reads CASSQASRVLGTGELFF. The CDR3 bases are TGTGCCAGCAGCCAAGCCTCTAGGGTTCTCGGGACCGGGGAGCTGTTTTTT.

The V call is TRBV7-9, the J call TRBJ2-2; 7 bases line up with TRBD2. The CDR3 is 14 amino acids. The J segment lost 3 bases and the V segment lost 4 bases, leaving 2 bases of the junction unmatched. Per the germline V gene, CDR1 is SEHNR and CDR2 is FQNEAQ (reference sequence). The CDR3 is CASSSGGHTGELFF. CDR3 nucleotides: TGTGCCAGCAGCTCGGGGGGACACACCGGGGAGCTGTTTTTT.

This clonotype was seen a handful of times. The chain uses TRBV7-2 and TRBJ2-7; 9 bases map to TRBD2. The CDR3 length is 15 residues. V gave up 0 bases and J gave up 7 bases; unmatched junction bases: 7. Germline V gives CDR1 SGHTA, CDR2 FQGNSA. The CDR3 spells CASSLASGSSGEQYF. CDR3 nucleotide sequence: TGTGCCAGCAGCTTAGCTAGCGGGAGCTCGGGGGAGCAGTACTTC.

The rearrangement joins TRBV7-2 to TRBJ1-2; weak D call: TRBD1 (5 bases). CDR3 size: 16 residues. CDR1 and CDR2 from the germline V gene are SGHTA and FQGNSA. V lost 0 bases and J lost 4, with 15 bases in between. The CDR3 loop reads CASSLAQAGVGYGYTF. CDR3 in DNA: TGTGCCAGCAGCTTAGCGCAGGCGGGGGTCGGCTATGGCTACACCTTC.

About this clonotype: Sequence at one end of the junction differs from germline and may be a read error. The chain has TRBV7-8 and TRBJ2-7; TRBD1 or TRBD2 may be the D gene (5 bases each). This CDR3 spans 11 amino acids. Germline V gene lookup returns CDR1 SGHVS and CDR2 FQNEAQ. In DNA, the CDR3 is TGTGCCAGCAGCCTCGGGACCACCCCGGACTTC. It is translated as CASSLGTTPDF.

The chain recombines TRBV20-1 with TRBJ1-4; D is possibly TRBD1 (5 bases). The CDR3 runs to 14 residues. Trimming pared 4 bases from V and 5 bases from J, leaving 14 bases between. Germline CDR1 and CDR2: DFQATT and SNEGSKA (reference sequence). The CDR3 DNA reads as TGCAGTGCTAAGGCCGGGGCAGAAAATGAAAAACTGTTTTTT. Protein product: CSAKAGAENEKLFF.

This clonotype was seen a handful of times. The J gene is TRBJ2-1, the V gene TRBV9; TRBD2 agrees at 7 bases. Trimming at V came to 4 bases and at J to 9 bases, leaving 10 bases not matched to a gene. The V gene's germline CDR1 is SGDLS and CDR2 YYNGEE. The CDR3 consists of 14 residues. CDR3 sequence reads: CASSPSGNPFEQFF. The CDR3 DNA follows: TGTGCCAGCAGCCCCAGCGGGAATCCCTTTGAGCAGTTCTTC.

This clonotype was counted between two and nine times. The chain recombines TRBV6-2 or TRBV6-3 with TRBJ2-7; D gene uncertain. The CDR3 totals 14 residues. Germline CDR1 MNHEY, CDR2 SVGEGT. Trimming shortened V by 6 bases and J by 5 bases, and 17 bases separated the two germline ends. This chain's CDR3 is CASRLSAIGNEQYF. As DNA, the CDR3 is TGTGCCAGCAGGCTATCGGCCATAGGAAACGAGCAGTACTTC.

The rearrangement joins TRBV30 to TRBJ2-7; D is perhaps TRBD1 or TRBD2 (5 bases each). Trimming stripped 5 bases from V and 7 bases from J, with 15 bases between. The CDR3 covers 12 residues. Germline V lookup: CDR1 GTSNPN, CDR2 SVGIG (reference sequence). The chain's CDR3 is CAWGRDRREQYF. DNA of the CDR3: TGTGCCTGGGGACGGGACCGGCGGGAGCAGTACTTC.